Given below is one T cell receptor (beta chain) in context. Its specificity is unknown. This specimen comes from a study of T cell responses to AZD1222 COVID-19 vaccine. Whole-study results and caveats: Along spike, vaccine-associated CD4 TCRs were found throughout, with dominance at 160-218 and 743-854. Donor demographics were predominantly white British with a female majority; clonal diversity may be underestimated. No repertoire was sampled before or during the peak T cell response, only after it. Baseline seropositivity occurred in only a handful of AZD1222 recipients.

The CDR3 loop spans 14 amino acids. V was trimmed by 0 bases and J by 2 bases, leaving 7 bases between them. Looked up from germline, CDR1 is LGHNA and CDR2 is YSLEER. Assay: immunoSEQ multiplex PCR; the TCRdb copy retains only in-frame clones and omits some. The sample shows 200,000 to 250,000 clones, 94% of them seen only once. This sequence joins TRBV4-3 and TRBJ1-2; TRBD1 might be the D (5 bases). The receptor's source is an adult who received the MenACWY meningococcal vaccine as a control. Sequences were derived from peripheral blood, sampled 28 days after the second dose of the MenACWY control vaccine. The chain's CDR3 is CASSQDRANYGYTF. The CDR3 coding sequence is TGCGCCAGCAGCCAAGACAGGGCAAACTATGGCTACACCTTC.